Here is one T cell receptor beta chain with its context. What it binds is not known. Method: immunoSEQ multiplex PCR; TCRdb's copy keeps in-frame clones and lacks some. The data hold 2 million to 2.5 million clones, with approximately 95% observed a single time. These data come from a study of shared clonotypes between healthy human individuals. Overall study findings and caveats: The generation probabilities recorded for non-shared clonotypes fell below those of clonotypes shared by all four donors. Clonotype sharing among donors likely depends on sequencing depth.

The CDR3 covers 17 residues. CDR1 and CDR2 from the germline V gene are SGDLS and YYNGEE. The germline V and J ends were trimmed by 0 bases and 6 bases, with 19 bases remaining between them. The sequence derives from a man aged 18 to 29 in good health. Some clones in this sample may be carry-over from other donors' samples. This sequence joins TRBV9 and TRBJ2-1; D is perhaps TRBD2 (6 bases). The sequenced sample consisted of naive CD4+ T cells from PBMCs. Subset here: CD45RA+ positively selected. DNA of the CDR3: TGTGCCAGCAGCGTAGGATGGTCGCGGGATAGGGCCAATGAGCAGTTCTTC. Its protein is CASSVGWSRDRANEQFF.